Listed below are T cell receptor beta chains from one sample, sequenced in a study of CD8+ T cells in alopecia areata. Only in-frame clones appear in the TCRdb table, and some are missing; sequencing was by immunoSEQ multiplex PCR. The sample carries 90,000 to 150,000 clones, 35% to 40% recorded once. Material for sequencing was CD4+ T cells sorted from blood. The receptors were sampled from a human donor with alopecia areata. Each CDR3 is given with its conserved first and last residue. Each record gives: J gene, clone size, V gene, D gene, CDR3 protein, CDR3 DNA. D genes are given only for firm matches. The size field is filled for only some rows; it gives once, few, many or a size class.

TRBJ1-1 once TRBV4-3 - CASSQERFLNTEAFF TGCGCCAGCAGCCAAGAGCGCTTCCTAAACACTGAAGCTTTCTTT
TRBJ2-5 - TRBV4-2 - CASSRSGEETQYF TGTGCCAGCAGCCGATCCGGTGAAGAGACCCAGTACTTC
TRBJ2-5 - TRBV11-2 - CASSSPGRDMKTQYF TGTGCCAGCAGCTCACCGGGACGGGATATGAAGACCCAGTACTTC
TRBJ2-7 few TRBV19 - CASSMGGAGTYEQYF TGTGCCAGTAGTATGGGCGGGGCAGGGACTTACGAGCAGTACTTC
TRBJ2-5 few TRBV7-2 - CASSARGGRRETQYF TGTGCCAGCAGCGCCAGGGGGGGGCGCAGGGAGACCCAGTACTTC
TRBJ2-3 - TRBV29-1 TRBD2 CSVGGSAGGADTQYF TGCAGCGTTGGGGGAAGCGCGGGGGGCGCAGATACGCAGTATTTT
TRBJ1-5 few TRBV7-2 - CASSPQHGQPQHF TGTGCCAGCAGCCCTCAACACGGTCAGCCCCAGCATTTT
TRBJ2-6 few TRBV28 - CASSLGPLSGANVLTF TGTGCCAGCAGCCTGGGACCCCTCTCTGGGGCCAACGTCCTGACTTTC
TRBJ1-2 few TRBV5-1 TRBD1 CASSAGTGDGYTF TGCGCCAGCAGCGCCGGGACAGGGGACGGCTACACCTTC
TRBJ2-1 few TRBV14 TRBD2 CASSAGLAAINEQFF TGTGCCAGCAGCGCGGGACTAGCGGCAATCAATGAGCAGTTCTTC
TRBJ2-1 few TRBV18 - CASSLQPDNEQFF TGTGCCAGCTCCCTACAACCCGACAATGAGCAGTTCTTC
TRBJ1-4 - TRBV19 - CASSSTFTDEKLFF TGTGCCAGTAGCTCGACTTTCACAGATGAAAAACTGTTTTTT
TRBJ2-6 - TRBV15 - CATSRGRLTGANVLTF TGTGCCACCAGCAGGGGACGGTTGACTGGGGCCAACGTCCTGACTTTC
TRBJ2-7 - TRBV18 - CASSGTLSSSYEQYF TGTGCCAGCTCAGGGACCCTAAGTAGCTCCTACGAGCAGTACTTC
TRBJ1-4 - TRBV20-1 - CSEDEKLFF TGCAGTGAAGATGAAAAACTGTTTTTT
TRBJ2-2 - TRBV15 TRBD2 CATSSLAGMDTGELFF TGTGCCACCAGCAGCCTAGCGGGAATGGATACCGGGGAGCTGTTTTTT
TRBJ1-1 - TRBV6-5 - CASSYGGWGRNTEAFF TGTGCCAGCAGTTACGGGGGATGGGGTAGGAACACTGAAGCTTTCTTT
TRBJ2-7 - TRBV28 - CASTAGALKNYEQYF TGTGCCAGCACCGCGGGGGCATTGAAAAACTACGAGCAGTACTTC
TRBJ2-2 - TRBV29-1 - CSYSGSSANTGELFF TGCAGCTATAGCGGATCCTCCGCGAACACCGGGGAGCTGTTTTTT
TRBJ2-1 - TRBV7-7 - CASSLACGAGSYNEQFF TGTGCCAGCAGCTTAGCTTGCGGAGCAGGCTCCTACAATGAGCAGTTCTTC
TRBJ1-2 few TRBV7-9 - CASSVDGPYGYTF TGTGCCAGCAGCGTAGACGGACCCTATGGCTACACCTTC
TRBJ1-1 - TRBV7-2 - CASSLTRVNTEAFF TGTGCCAGCAGCTTAACCCGGGTGAACACTGAAGCTTTCTTT
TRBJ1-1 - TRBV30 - CAWIRGSLNTEAFF TGTGCCTGGATCAGGGGCAGCCTGAACACTGAAGCTTTCTTT
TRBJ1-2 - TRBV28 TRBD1 CASRLTGTGYTF TGTGCCAGCAGGCTGACAGGGACTGGCTACACCTTC
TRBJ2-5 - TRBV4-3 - CASSLGRGRETQYF TGCGCCAGCAGCTTGGGACGCGGGCGGGAGACCCAGTACTTC
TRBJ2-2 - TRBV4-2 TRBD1 CASSQGQGAVTGELFF TGTGCCAGCAGCCAAGGACAGGGGGCCGTGACCGGGGAGCTGTTTTTT
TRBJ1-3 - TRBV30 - CAWNRFAGNTIYF TGTGCCTGGAACAGGTTTGCTGGAAACACCATATATTTT
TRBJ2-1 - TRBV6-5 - CASLSRGLGEQFF TGTGCCAGCCTTTCGAGGGGGTTGGGTGAGCAGTTCTTC
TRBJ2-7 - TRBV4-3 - CASSQDLVAVRHYEQYF TGCGCCAGCAGCCAAGATTTGGTGGCAGTCCGTCACTACGAGCAGTACTTC
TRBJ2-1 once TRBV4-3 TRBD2 CASSQGSGRGNNEQFF TGCGCCAGCAGCCAAGGAAGCGGGAGGGGAAACAATGAGCAGTTCTTC
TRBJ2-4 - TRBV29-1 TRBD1 CSVEKSGTGKNIQYF TGCAGCGTTGAAAAGTCCGGGACAGGGAAAAACATTCAGTACTTC
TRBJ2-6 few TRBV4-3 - CASSSTGANVLTF TGCGCCAGCAGCTCGACTGGGGCCAACGTCCTGACTTTC
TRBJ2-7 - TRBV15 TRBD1 CATSTGTVHEQYF TGTGCCACCAGCACCGGGACAGTCCACGAGCAGTACTTC
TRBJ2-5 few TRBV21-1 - CASSLAQPGQTQYF TGTGCCAGCAGCTTAGCCCAGCCCGGGCAGACCCAGTACTTC
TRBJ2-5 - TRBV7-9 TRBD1 CASREGAVETQYF TGTGCCAGCAGAGAGGGGGCAGTTGAGACCCAGTACTTC
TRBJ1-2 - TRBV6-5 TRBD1 CASSYSSGGGYTF TGTGCCAGCAGTTACTCGTCAGGGGGTGGCTACACCTTC
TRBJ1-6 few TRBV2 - CASLRDNSVGSPLHF TGTGCCAGCCTCCGGGACAACTCAGTCGGTTCACCCCTCCACTTT
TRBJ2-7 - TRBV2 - CASRLDRPRTYEQYF TGTGCCAGCAGACTGGACAGACCAAGAACATACGAGCAGTACTTC
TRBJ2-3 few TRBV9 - CASSAQSSTDTQYF TGTGCCAGCAGCGCTCAGTCTAGCACAGATACGCAGTATTTT
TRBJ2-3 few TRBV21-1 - CANRDYNTDTQYF TGTGCCAACCGGGACTACAACACAGATACGCAGTATTTT
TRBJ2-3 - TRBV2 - CASSELAGTDTQYF TGTGCCAGCAGTGAATTGGCGGGCACAGATACGCAGTATTTT
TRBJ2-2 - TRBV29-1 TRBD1 CSVGEDRGPTGELFF TGCAGCGTTGGGGAGGACAGGGGGCCCACCGGGGAGCTGTTTTTT
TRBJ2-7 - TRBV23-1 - CAGPRKEYF TGCGCGGGCCCACGGAAGGAGTACTTC
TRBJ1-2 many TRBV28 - CASRLGLNYGYTF TGTGCCAGCAGACTTGGGCTAAACTATGGCTACACCTTC
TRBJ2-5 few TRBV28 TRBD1 CASSDSRGRSTETQYF TGTGCCAGCAGTGACTCCAGGGGGCGTTCGACAGAGACCCAGTACTTC
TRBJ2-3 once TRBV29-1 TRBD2 CSAPRGLAIPSTDTQYF TGCAGCGCACCGAGAGGACTAGCAATCCCTAGCACAGATACGCAGTATTTT
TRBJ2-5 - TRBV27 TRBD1 CASSPYQQGAEETQYF TGTGCCAGCAGTCCATACCAACAGGGGGCAGAGGAGACCCAGTACTTC
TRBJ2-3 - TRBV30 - CAWSLDQDTQYF TGTGCCTGGAGTCTGGATCAAGATACGCAGTATTTT
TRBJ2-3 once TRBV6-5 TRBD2 CASSYERGGADTQYF TGTGCCAGCAGTTACGAGCGGGGCGGCGCAGATACGCAGTATTTT
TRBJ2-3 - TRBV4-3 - CASSHGSGVTDTQYF TGCGCCAGCAGCCACGGATCGGGGGTGACAGATACGCAGTATTTT
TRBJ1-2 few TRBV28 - CASTATYGYTF TGTGCCAGCACGGCGACCTATGGCTACACCTTC
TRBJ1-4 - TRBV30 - CAWSVHPSQLFF TGTGCCTGGAGTGTACACCCCTCTCAGCTGTTTTTT
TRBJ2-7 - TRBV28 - CASSLQGYEQYF TGTGCCAGCAGCCTACAGGGCTACGAGCAGTACTTC
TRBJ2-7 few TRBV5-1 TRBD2 CASSLGLEMYEQYF TGCGCCAGCAGCCTCGGACTAGAGATGTACGAGCAGTACTTC